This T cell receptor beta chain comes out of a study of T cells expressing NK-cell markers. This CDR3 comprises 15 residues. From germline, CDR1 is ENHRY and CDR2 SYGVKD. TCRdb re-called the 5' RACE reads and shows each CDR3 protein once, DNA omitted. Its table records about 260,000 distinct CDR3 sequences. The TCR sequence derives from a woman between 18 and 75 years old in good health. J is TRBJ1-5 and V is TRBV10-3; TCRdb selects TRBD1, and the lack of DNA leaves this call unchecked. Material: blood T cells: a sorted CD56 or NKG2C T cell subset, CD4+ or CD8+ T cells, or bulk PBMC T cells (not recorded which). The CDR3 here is CAISATGNSNQPQHF.